The 29 T cell receptor beta chains reported below all come from one sample, sequenced in a study of cytomegalovirus exposure and HLA in healthy donors. The PCR employed 60 Vbeta primers together with 13 Jbeta primers. The protocol was immunoSEQ multiplex PCR, while the TCRdb copy is restricted to in-frame clones and leaves out a portion. The sample has some 140,000 clones; 70% to 75% are singletons. Sequencing used PBMCs. The source of these receptors is a woman aged 40 to 50 in good health and CMV-seronegative.

J is TRBJ2-1 and V is TRBV5-1; D is unresolved. The CDR3 totals 11 residues. Trimming stripped 0 bases from V and 9 bases from J, with 4 bases between. The V gene's germline CDR1 is SGHRS and CDR2 YFSETQ. CDR3 region: CASSLVREQFF. CDR3 nucleotide sequence: TGCGCCAGCAGCTTGGTGCGTGAGCAGTTCTTC.

This clone is medium-sized by share. The chain is built from TRBV6-6 and TRBJ1-5; 9 positions match TRBD1. The V segment lost 4 bases and the J segment 6 bases; nucleotides outside the gene matches: 7. The CDR3 contains 15 residues. Germline lookup yields CDR1 MNHNY and CDR2 SVGAGI (reference sequence). The CDR3 protein is CASSSPGTGIQPQHF. The DNA for the CDR3 is TGTGCCAGCAGTTCACCCGGGACAGGGATTCAGCCCCAGCATTTT.

The chain joins TRBV11-1 to TRBJ1-6; D is unclear. Germline loops: CDR1 SGHAT, CDR2 FQDESV (reference sequence). The CDR3 extends over 13 amino acids. The V and J ends lost 2 bases and 8 bases respectively, with 7 bases between them. DNA of the CDR3: TGTGCCAGCAGCTTATTAGAGTATTCACCCCTCCACTTT. This codes for CASSLLEYSPLHF.

The gene calls are TRBV6-1 and TRBJ2-5; possibly TRBD2 for D (5 bases). CDR1 and CDR2 from the germline V gene are MNHNS and SASEGT. There are 18 residues in the CDR3. Trimming cost V 0 bases and J 0 bases, with 17 bases left between them. The CDR3 DNA sequence: TGTGCCAGCAGTGAAGCGCGATCGGGGTCCGGGAACCAAGAGACCCAGTACTTC. As protein: CASSEARSGSGNQETQYF.

The rearrangement links TRBV27 to TRBJ2-7; a possible D gene is TRBD1 (5 bases). Germline assignment: CDR1 MNHEY and CDR2 SMNVEV (reference sequence). This CDR3 spans 13 amino acids. V lost 10 bases and J lost 0, with 13 bases in between. CDR3 sequence: CATSQGFSYEQYF. DNA for the CDR3: TGTGCCACCTCTCAGGGATTCTCCTACGAGCAGTACTTC.

A note on this clone: One junction end disagrees with the germline gene, perhaps due to a read error. V gene TRBV28 combines with J gene TRBJ1-1; no clear D gene. The germline V gene encodes CDR1 MDHEN and CDR2 SYDVKM. The CDR3 runs 11 residues. In DNA, the CDR3 is TGTGCCAGCAGTATTTACACAGAAGCTTTCTTT. This translates into CASSIYTEAFF.

This clone has more than one count but fewer than ten. The chain recombines TRBV5-1 with TRBJ2-6; 8 bases are shared with TRBD1. This CDR3 is built from 16 residues. V lost 7 bases to trimming and J lost 1 base; unmatched junction nucleotides: 7. The V gene's germline CDR1 is SGHRS and CDR2 YFSETQ. CDR3 residues: CASGQGWSSGANVLTF. CDR3 DNA sequence: TGCGCCAGCGGACAGGGATGGAGTTCTGGGGCCAACGTCCTGACTTTC.

This sequence joins TRBV6-1 and TRBJ1-1; D is unclear. The CDR3 contains 13 residues. CDR1 and CDR2 from the germline V gene are MNHNS and SASEGT. V was shortened by 1 base and J by 2 bases, with 5 bases between the two germline ends. In DNA form, the CDR3 reads TGTGCCAGCAGTGAAGTCCTCAACACTGAAGCTTTCTTT. Amino acid sequence: CASSEVLNTEAFF.

This clone was observed a handful of times. This sequence joins TRBV5-1 and TRBJ2-1; perhaps TRBD2 as D (6 bases). The V end lost 4 bases, the J end lost 7 bases, and 15 bases lay between the germline ends. CDR1 and CDR2 from the germline V gene are SGHRS and YFSETQ. This CDR3 is built from 14 residues. The DNA for the CDR3 is TGCGCCAGCAGCCCCCTGGGAGGTGAAAATGAGCAGTTCTTC. The encoded protein is CASSPLGGENEQFF.

J is TRBJ1-1 and V is TRBV5-1; TRBD1 is a possible D gene (6 bases). Trimming took 0 bases from V and 2 from J, leaving 14 bases between them. Per the germline V gene, CDR1 is SGHRS and CDR2 is YFSETQ. The CDR3 contains 16 residues. DNA of the CDR3: TGCGCCAGCAGCTTGGGGGAACGGGGGGCTAACACTGAAGCTTTCTTT. Its protein is CASSLGERGANTEAFF.

The sample holds a few counts of this clone. The chain joins TRBV4-3 to TRBJ1-6; 8 nucleotides match TRBD1. Trimming removed 0 bases from V and 4 bases from J; junction bases left unmatched: 5. Germline lookup yields CDR1 LGHNA and CDR2 YSLEER. The CDR3 sequence is 17 residues long. The CDR3 sequence is CASSQDQGAMYNSPLHF. The DNA for the CDR3 is TGCGCCAGCAGCCAAGATCAGGGGGCCATGTATAATTCACCCCTCCACTTT.

The V call is TRBV5-1, the J call TRBJ2-5; 10 bases agree with TRBD1. The CDR3 is 14 amino acids. CDR1 is SGHRS, CDR2 YFSETQ, per germline. J was trimmed by 5 bases and V by 4 bases; bases with no gene match: 5. CDR3 coding DNA: TGCGCCAGCAGCAGGACAGGGGGGCGGGAGACCCAGTACTTC. Protein: CASSRTGGRETQYF.

This clone has a single count. This rearrangement joins TRBV5-5 to TRBJ2-2; D uncertain. The germline V and J ends were trimmed by 4 bases and 0 bases, with 13 bases remaining between them. Germline CDR1 is SGHKS and CDR2 is YYEKEE (reference sequence). This CDR3 is 16 amino acids long. The chain's CDR3 is CASSQTENANTGELFF. For the CDR3, the DNA is TGTGCCAGCAGCCAAACAGAGAACGCGAACACCGGGGAGCTGTTTTTT.

This sequence joins TRBV27 and TRBJ2-1, with a possible D match to TRBD2 (6 bases). V dropped 3 bases and J dropped 4 bases, with 25 bases sitting between them. CDR1 is MNHEY and CDR2 is SMNVEV in the germline V gene (reference sequence). This CDR3 contains 19 residues. CDR3: CASSFDGTSGKGGYNEQFF. As DNA, the CDR3 is TGTGCCAGCAGTTTCGACGGAACCTCAGGGAAGGGAGGTTACAATGAGCAGTTCTTC.

The rearrangement links TRBV19 to TRBJ2-2; 9 positions agree with TRBD2. This CDR3 contains 16 residues. The junction had 11 bases not matched to a gene; V was cut back by 7 bases and J by 5 bases. Germline lookup yields CDR1 LNHDA and CDR2 SQIVND (reference sequence). The CDR3 is CASKYPGTSLTGELFF. The CDR3 coding sequence is TGTGCCAGTAAATACCCCGGGACTAGCCTAACCGGGGAGCTGTTTTTT.

V gene TRBV6-5 combines with J gene TRBJ1-2, with 10 bases fitting TRBD1. The CDR3 has 16 amino acids. Trimming cost V 2 bases and J 2 bases; bases outside gene matches: 5. The V gene's germline CDR1 is MNHEY and CDR2 SVGAGI. The CDR3 nucleotides read TGTGCCAGCAGTTACATAAGGACAGGGGGAAACTATGGCTACACCTTC. Protein: CASSYIRTGGNYGYTF.

The chain uses TRBV9 and TRBJ2-3; weak D call: TRBD1 (5 bases). Germline values: CDR1 SGDLS, CDR2 YYNGEE. The V end was cut by 5 bases, the J end by 0 bases, with 13 bases between. The CDR3 has 15 amino acids. CDR3 in amino acids: CASSTRAHSTDTQYF. CDR3 bases: TGTGCCAGCAGTACCAGGGCTCATAGCACAGATACGCAGTATTTT.

This clone was seen only once. The V and J genes are TRBV14 and TRBJ2-5, with 7 bases fitting TRBD2. After removal of 2 bases from V and 4 bases from J, the junction contained 7 bases not matched to a gene. The germline gives CDR1 SGHDN, CDR2 FVKESK. The CDR3 runs 15 residues. The CDR3 sequence: CASSQLLGGGETQYF. CDR3 in DNA: TGTGCCAGCAGCCAACTCCTGGGCGGGGGAGAGACCCAGTACTTC.

The chain employs TRBV16 and TRBJ1-4; D uncertain. The CDR3 runs 16 residues. Germline V gives CDR1 KGHSY, CDR2 FQNENV. V lost 4 bases, J lost 0 bases, and 12 bases lay in between. The DNA for the CDR3 is TGTGCCAGCAGCCCTACCGGGTCAGCAACTAATGAAAAACTGTTTTTT. It yields the protein CASSPTGSATNEKLFF.

The chain employs TRBV19 and TRBJ1-1; D is perhaps TRBD1 (5 bases). CDR1 and CDR2 from the germline V gene are LNHDA and SQIVND (reference sequence). Trimming took off 4 bases at V and 4 bases at J, with 13 bases between the two ends. This CDR3 region has 14 residues. The CDR3 DNA follows: TGTGCCAGTAGTAAGGTCCTAGGGGTCACTGAAGCTTTCTTT. Protein sequence: CASSKVLGVTEAFF.

CDR3 sequence (DNA): TGTGCCAGCGAAATTTCCCCAGGGGCCTCCTACGAGCAGTACTTC. Translating gives CASEISPGASYEQYF. The J gene is TRBJ2-7, the V gene TRBV2, with a weak D call TRBD1 (6 bases). The CDR3 contains 15 residues. CDR1 is SNHLY and CDR2 is FYNNEI in the germline V gene. The V end lost 8 bases, the J end lost 0 bases, and 17 bases lay between the germline ends.

This clone was seen just once. The V and J genes are TRBV6-1 and TRBJ2-1; 7 bases match TRBD2. V lost 1 base, J lost 4 bases, and 7 bases stayed unmatched. CDR3 size: 16 residues. Germline V gives CDR1 MNHNS, CDR2 SASEGT. The CDR3 sequence: CASSEVLAGEYNEQFF. CDR3 sequence (DNA): TGTGCCAGCAGTGAAGTTCTGGCGGGGGAGTACAATGAGCAGTTCTTC.

A single count supports this clone. V gene TRBV5-4 combines with J gene TRBJ2-5; no reliable D call. The CDR3 is 13 residues long. Deletions cut 1 base from V and 1 base from J, with 5 bases between. Germline V gene lookup returns CDR1 SGHNT and CDR2 YYREEE (reference sequence). The CDR3 protein is CASSLPSQETQYF. The CDR3 DNA sequence: TGTGCCAGCAGCTTGCCCTCCCAAGAGACCCAGTACTTC.

The chain has TRBV7-2 and TRBJ2-1; 12 nucleotides agree with TRBD2. The CDR3 is 19 amino acids. After removal of 0 bases from V and 0 bases from J, the junction contained 6 bases not matched to a gene. Germline V gene lookup returns CDR1 SGHTA and CDR2 FQGNSA. This CDR3 reads CASSLAASGGASSYNEQFF. DNA of the CDR3: TGTGCCAGCAGCTTAGCGGCTAGCGGGGGGGCTAGCTCCTACAATGAGCAGTTCTTC.

This clone was detected a few times. The chain has TRBV6-5 and TRBJ2-1; 12 nucleotides align to TRBD1. From germline, CDR1 is MNHEY and CDR2 SVGAGI. This CDR3 region has 13 residues. V shed 6 bases and J 8 bases; nucleotides not matched to a gene: 2. CDR3 in amino acids: CASRGTGGDEQFF. The CDR3 DNA reads as TGTGCCAGCAGGGGGACAGGGGGCGATGAGCAGTTCTTC.

This chain links TRBV5-4 with TRBJ2-7, with D possibly TRBD2 on 5 matching bases. The CDR3 extends over 14 amino acids. V gave up 4 bases and J gave up 6 bases, with 17 bases separating them. CDR1 is SGHNT, CDR2 YYREEE, per germline (reference sequence). DNA for the CDR3: TGTGCCAGCAGCGATATAGGACGTGAGGGCGAGCAGTACTTC. Protein product: CASSDIGREGEQYF.

J is TRBJ2-7 and V is TRBV25-1; D not resolved. Trimming stripped 3 bases from V and 3 bases from J, with 3 bases between. Germline assignment: CDR1 MGHDK and CDR2 SYGVNS. The CDR3 consists of 11 residues. The CDR3 is CASSDSYEQYF. As DNA, the CDR3 is TGTGCCAGCAGTGACAGCTACGAGCAGTACTTC.

The chain is built from TRBV5-1 and TRBJ2-3; 10 nucleotides match TRBD2. This CDR3 region has 16 residues. Looked up from germline, CDR1 is SGHRS and CDR2 is YFSETQ. Germline trimming cut 5 bases from V and 2 bases from J; bases unmatched to any gene: 8. CDR3 nucleotide sequence: TGCGCCAGCAGTCTCCTTAGCGGGGGGCCCACAGATACGCAGTATTTT. As protein: CASSLLSGGPTDTQYF.

The chain uses TRBV2 and TRBJ1-1; possibly TRBD1 for D (5 bases). V lost 0 bases, J lost 6 bases, and 8 bases lay in between. Germline V CDR1 and CDR2: SNHLY, FYNNEI. CDR3 length: 13 residues. CDR3 residues: CASSEAARAEAFF. The CDR3 nucleotides read TGTGCCAGCAGTGAAGCCGCCAGGGCTGAAGCTTTCTTT.